This record looks at one TCR beta chain sequence and its context. Its antigen is unidentified. This sample was included in a study of cytomegalovirus exposure and HLA in healthy donors. About the study: From HLA-typed donors, an early data release held about 85 million unique TCRs.

PCR used 60 Vbeta primers and 13 Jbeta primers. Clones were read by immunoSEQ multiplex PCR, and TCRdb kept only the in-frame ones, dropping some. The sample has more than 100,000 clones; approximately 77% are singletons. Whole-study findings and limits: A prior analysis recorded that most TCR beta V segments were productive about 87% or about 30% of the time.

V dropped 3 bases and J dropped 3; count of bases not matched to a gene: 5. CDR1 SGHAT and CDR2 FQNNGV come from the germline V gene. This CDR3 is built from 14 residues. The receptor was derived from a woman in her sixties in good health and CMV-seronegative. The chain has TRBV11-2 and TRBJ2-7; the match to TRBD2 covers 7 bases. The sample was PBMCs. CDR3 bases: TGTGCCAGCAGCTTGGGGGGGTCGGGCTACGAGCAGTACTTC. Translated: CASSLGGSGYEQYF.